This T cell receptor beta chain came from a study of T cell responses to AZD1222 COVID-19 vaccine. In the study overall: Analysis merged second doses at about 4 or about 12 weeks.

As concerns this clone: Its antigen is currently unknown.

The V gene's germline CDR1 is SNHLY and CDR2 FYNNEI. The CDR3 spans 14 residues. Trimming pared 6 bases from V and 6 bases from J, leaving 18 bases between. Profiled with immunoSEQ multiplex PCR; TCRdb holds only in-frame clones, not every one. Of some 150,000 clones listed, 85% to 95% were seen once; the top ten hold about 1%. Study-level results: Nearly half of spike-specific TCRs reportedly go after variant regions that carry no mutations. Females made up more of the donors, who were largely white British, and clonal diversity may have come out too low. After the peak T cell response, and only then, were repertoires sampled.

V gene TRBV2 combines with J gene TRBJ2-7, with D possibly matching TRBD1 (6 bases). The clonotype comes from an adult in good health. The source material was peripheral blood, sampled on day 0 of AZD1222 vaccination. The CDR3 loop is CASRETGYIGEQYF. CDR3 DNA sequence: TGTGCCAGCAGGGAAACAGGGTATATTGGCGAGCAGTACTTC.